What follows is one T cell receptor (beta chain) and its context. It lacks a known antigen. Per-base quality was not reported, and no clone a single base away is much larger than it. The junction shows trimming of 1 base on V and 0 bases on J, plus 13 bases between the germline ends. The germline V gene (reference sequence) specifies SEHNR as CDR1 and FQNEAQ as CDR2. The CDR3 goes from the cysteine to the phenylalanine over 17 residues. Only the CDR3 portion is preserved as DNA: 51 bases, with reading frame beginning at the first base. This sample was taken from a study of blood T cell repertoires in COVID-19 (dated by TCRdb to about 2020). Some background on the complete study: The collaborator samples originated in the United States, Italy and Spain and spanned the acute and convalescent phases of COVID-19. The material from the prospective study consisted of cDNA or gDNA derived from T cells, B-cell-depleted T cells, or PBMCs. Deeply sampled blood TCRbeta repertoires from subjects exposed to, actively infected with, or recovered from COVID-19 were included in the dataset. The repertoires were made available in a free public database intended to serve as a resource for research on the immune response to SARS-CoV-2. Samples came from the ongoing ImmuneRACE study (first 160 participants) plus 1,254 subjects from 6 global collaborators. Nearly every sample came with metadata listing a de-identified subject ID, COVID-19 status, age in years and sex. Where HLA class I and class II types were available, the types were taken from metadata supplied by the sample provider, not from assay-based typing. Paper-wide results and their limitations: The quantity of clinical and demographic metadata differed by source and by participant and was supplied without curation.

The collaborating institutions used their own protocols to collect whole blood in K2EDTA tubes. For TCRbeta analysis, collaborator samples were shipped as frozen whole blood, as isolated PBMCs, or as DNA extracted from either sample type. The immunoSEQ Assay, a bias-controlled multiplex PCR, was used to amplify TCRbeta CDR3 regions from genomic DNA. The source study handled its data this way. The number of nucleated cells in each sample was estimated from the amplification of reference gene primers within the assay. To quantify the absolute abundance of each unique TCRbeta CDR3 rearrangement, sequence reads were collapsed and filtered. Productive Simpson clonality was computed per sample as the square root of Simpson's diversity index over productive rearrangements. TCRdb's version of the immuneACCESS table is confined to in-frame rearrangements and falls short of the full clone set. An unresolved V gene accounts for under half of the shortfall where checked; the remainder is of unknown origin. V, J and clone size were drawn from that table, and D and trimming were deduced from the DNA. The sample data list about 130,000 clones, and around 86% of these were observed just once. Approximately 6.6% of the sample lies in the top ten.

This receptor chain uses TRBV7-9 and TRBJ2-1; a weak D assignment points to TRBD2 (5 bases agree). Sequenced: peripheral blood. This clonotype was obtained from a man older than 75 with active or convalescent COVID-19. The CDR3 region reads CASSLGSSRSSYNEQFF. The DNA sequence is as follows: TGTGCCAGCAGCTTAGGCTCTAGCCGCAGCTCCTACAATGAGCAGTTCTTC.